Below, 25 T cell receptor beta chains from the same sample are listed, as sequenced in a study of T cell responses to AZD1222 COVID-19 vaccine. Clones were sequenced by immunoSEQ multiplex PCR, and TCRdb holds only the in-frame ones, with some missing. The repertoire holds 180,000 or so clones, over 90% seen once, with 1.5% to 2.5% in the top ten. The sequences come from peripheral blood, collected 28 days after the second AZD1222 dose. The receptors here all came from an adult who received the AZD1222 COVID-19 vaccine.

The chain combines TRBV6-2 or TRBV6-3 with TRBJ2-1; 7 positions agree with TRBD1. With V trimmed by 5 bases and J by 5 bases, 9 bases remained unmatched. Germline values: CDR1 MNHEY, CDR2 SVGEGT. This CDR3 comprises 15 residues. The CDR3 region has the DNA TGTGCCAGCAGTAAACCGGGACAGTTAAACAATGAGCAGTTCTTC. This sequence encodes CASSKPGQLNNEQFF.

This chain links TRBV3-1 (or the pseudogene TRBV3-2) with TRBJ1-5, with D perhaps TRBD1 (5 bases). V shed 0 bases and J shed 6 bases, with 9 bases lying between them. This CDR3 is 14 amino acids long. Germline lookup yields CDR1 LGHDT and CDR2 YNNKEL (reference sequence). CDR3 nucleotides: TGTGCCAGCAGCCAAGAGGGGCGCGGTCAGCCCCAGCATTTT. It yields the protein CASSQEGRGQPQHF.

This sequence joins TRBV3-1 (or the pseudogene TRBV3-2) and TRBJ2-2; D is uncertain. From germline, CDR1 is LGHDT and CDR2 YNNKEL (reference sequence). V gave up 1 base and J gave up 3 bases, with 9 bases separating them. The CDR3 loop spans 15 amino acids. For the CDR3, the DNA is TGTGCCAGCAGCCAAGTCTTTGGTGACACCGGGGAGCTGTTTTTT. Translation: CASSQVFGDTGELFF.

The chain couples TRBV4-1 to TRBJ2-7; TRBD2 aligns across 9 bases. The CDR3 is 15 amino acids. CDR1 is MGHRA and CDR2 is YSYEKL in the germline V gene. The ends lost 1 base at V and 5 bases at J; junction bases unmatched: 6. CDR3 nucleotide sequence: TGCGCCAGCAGCCAAGTAGGTAGCGGGAGAGACGAGCAGTACTTC. Protein product: CASSQVGSGRDEQYF.

This chain links TRBV7-2 with TRBJ2-5, with 8 bases aligning to TRBD2. The germline CDR1 and CDR2 sequences are SGHTA and FQGNSA. Trimming removed 5 bases from V and 3 bases from J; junction bases left unmatched: 2. This CDR3 contains 13 residues. The CDR3 is CASSRGLEETQYF. The CDR3, as DNA: TGTGCCAGCAGCAGGGGACTAGAAGAGACCCAGTACTTC.

This clone has just a few counts. This rearrangement joins TRBV6-4 to TRBJ1-1, with D possibly being TRBD1 (6 bases). Trimming removed 5 bases from V and 1 base from J, with 11 bases in between. This CDR3 contains 14 residues. Looked up from germline, CDR1 is MRHNA and CDR2 is SNTAGT. For the CDR3, the DNA is TGTGCCAGCAGTCCGGGACACCAGAACACTGAAGCTTTCTTT. This gives the protein CASSPGHQNTEAFF.

V and J are TRBV2 and TRBJ2-5; 8 bases are shared with TRBD2. The CDR3 contains 15 residues. Germline lookup yields CDR1 SNHLY and CDR2 FYNNEI. Unmatched junction bases numbered 5, after V lost 0 bases and J lost 5 bases. DNA for the CDR3: TGTGCCAGCAGTGAAGCCGGGGGGGCTTCGGAGACCCAGTACTTC. It yields the protein CASSEAGGASETQYF.

This clone was counted only a few times. The CDR3 sequence: CASSPGSGSGGTDTQYF. DNA for the CDR3: TGTGCCAGCAGCCCGGGTTCGGGCAGCGGGGGTACAGATACGCAGTATTTT. This chain uses TRBV5-4 with TRBJ2-3; 8 positions match TRBD2. CDR1 is SGHNT and CDR2 is YYREEE in the germline V gene (reference sequence). The length of the CDR3 is 17 residues. Losses at the gene ends were 4 bases for V and 3 bases for J; bases not matched to a gene: 13.

The chain carries TRBV28 and TRBJ1-5, with TRBD1 as a possible D gene (6 bases). V lost 6 bases and J lost 2, with 20 bases in between. Germline V CDR1 and CDR2: MDHEN, SYDVKM. The CDR3 covers 17 residues. CDR3 loop: CASSLHPSGAGNQPQHF. Written as DNA, the CDR3 is TGTGCCAGCAGCCTACACCCCTCAGGGGCGGGCAATCAGCCCCAGCATTTT.

V usage is TRBV24-1 and J usage is TRBJ2-1; the match to TRBD2 covers 13 bases. CDR3 length equals 17 residues. J was trimmed by 4 bases and V by 5 bases; bases with no gene match: 7. Germline-derived CDR1 and CDR2 are KGHDR and SFDVKD. CDR3 sequence (DNA): TGTGCCACCAGTGCCTGGGGACTAGCGGGACAGTACAATGAGCAGTTCTTC. This translates into CATSAWGLAGQYNEQFF.

V gene TRBV2 combines with J gene TRBJ2-7, with TRBD2 as a possible D gene (6 bases). Germline V gene sequence: CDR1 SNHLY, CDR2 FYNNEI. V lost 5 bases and J lost 2, with 16 bases in between. This CDR3 has 15 amino acids. In DNA form, the CDR3 reads TGTGCCAGCAGTTCCGAGAGTGCGGGGACCTACGAGCAGTACTTC. Residues: CASSSESAGTYEQYF.

The chain has TRBV7-2 and TRBJ2-2, with 7 bases aligning to TRBD1. The CDR3 has 14 amino acids. Unmatched junction bases numbered 4, after V lost 5 bases and J lost 4 bases. In germline, CDR1 is SGHTA, CDR2 FQGNSA. The chain's CDR3 is CASSATGATGELFF. CDR3 nucleotide sequence: TGTGCCAGCAGCGCTACAGGGGCCACCGGGGAGCTGTTTTTT.

This chain joins TRBV5-1 and TRBJ2-6, with 11 bases aligning to TRBD1. The CDR3 sequence is 18 residues long. The J segment lost 0 bases and the V segment lost 4 bases, leaving 6 bases of the junction unmatched. Germline V gene lookup returns CDR1 SGHRS and CDR2 YFSETQ. The CDR3 reads CASSPGQGAVSGANVLTF. For the CDR3, the DNA is TGCGCCAGCAGCCCAGGACAGGGGGCTGTCTCTGGGGCCAACGTCCTGACTTTC.

This chain uses TRBV2 with TRBJ2-4; no definite D call. The CDR3 is 14 residues long. CDR1 SNHLY and CDR2 FYNNEI come from the germline V gene. V was pared by 1 base and J by 7 bases, with 11 bases between. The DNA for the CDR3 is TGTGCCAGCAGTGAAGAAGGTGGATTCAACATTCAGTACTTC. This translates into CASSEEGGFNIQYF.

In regard to this clone: Other DNA variants within this sample encode the same CDR3. The chain recombines TRBV12-3 or TRBV12-4 with TRBJ1-5, with D hard to call. This CDR3 is 13 amino acids long. V lost 3 bases, J lost 1 base, and 4 bases lay in between. This CDR3 reads CASSFTSNQPQHF. The CDR3 nucleotides read TGTGCCAGCAGTTTTACAAGCAATCAGCCCCAGCATTTT.

This chain links TRBV19 with TRBJ1-1, with TRBD1 matching over 7 bases. Trimming cost V 4 bases and J 2 bases; bases outside gene matches: 1. This CDR3 has 13 residues. The V gene's germline CDR1 is LNHDA and CDR2 SQIVND (reference sequence). This chain's CDR3 is CASSNRGNTEAFF. In DNA form, the CDR3 reads TGTGCCAGTAGTAACAGGGGAAACACTGAAGCTTTCTTT.

The V call is TRBV19, the J call TRBJ1-1; weak D call: TRBD1 (5 bases). This CDR3 is 14 amino acids long. Germline V gene sequence: CDR1 LNHDA, CDR2 SQIVND (reference sequence). The ends were cut back, 3 bases at V and 3 bases at J, with 11 bases in the middle. CDR3 nucleotide sequence: TGTGCCAGTAGTATTGGGGGACCGGACACTGAAGCTTTCTTT. The encoded protein is CASSIGGPDTEAFF.

The chain is built from TRBV2 and TRBJ1-1; a weak D match, TRBD1 (6 bases). CDR3 length: 15 amino acids. Germline lookup yields CDR1 SNHLY and CDR2 FYNNEI. Trimming removed 6 bases from V and 5 bases from J, with 19 bases in between. The CDR3 is CASSPVSGEWTEAFF. The CDR3 coding sequence is TGTGCCAGCAGCCCCGTGTCAGGGGAGTGGACTGAAGCTTTCTTT.

The V gene is TRBV2, the J gene TRBJ1-6; 7 bases map to TRBD1. J lost 6 bases, V lost 6 bases, and 5 bases had no gene match. This CDR3 has 14 amino acids. Germline-derived CDR1 and CDR2 are SNHLY and FYNNEI. DNA for the CDR3: TGTGCCAGCAGACCTACAGGGGCTAATTCACCCCTCCACTTT. It is translated as CASRPTGANSPLHF.

The rearrangement uses TRBV3-1 (or the pseudogene TRBV3-2) and TRBJ1-2; D is ambiguous. V gave up 0 bases and J gave up 8 bases, with 10 bases separating them. The length of the CDR3 is 13 residues. CDR1 is LGHDT and CDR2 is YNNKEL in the germline V gene (reference sequence). The CDR3 coding sequence is TGTGCCAGCAGCCAAGATCGCCGTGTAGGCTACACCTTC. Its protein is CASSQDRRVGYTF.

The chain carries TRBV18 and TRBJ1-3, with 7 bases matching TRBD1. The V and J ends lost 6 bases and 8 bases, in that order; junction bases with no gene match: 7. Germline CDR1 is KGHSH and CDR2 is LQKENI. This CDR3 is 13 amino acids long. CDR3 region: CASSDRLWDTIYF. In DNA form, the CDR3 reads TGTGCCAGCTCGGACAGGCTATGGGACACCATATATTTT.

This clone was seen just once. The chain recombines TRBV5-1 with TRBJ2-3; 9 nucleotides agree with TRBD2. This CDR3 spans 15 amino acids. Losses at the gene ends were 7 bases for V and 0 bases for J; bases not matched to a gene: 6. Germline CDR1 is SGHRS and CDR2 is YFSETQ. DNA for the CDR3: TGCGCCAGCGGGGCAGCGGGGGGTAGCACAGATACGCAGTATTTT. Protein product: CASGAAGGSTDTQYF.

The chain joins TRBV7-9 to TRBJ2-1, with D maybe TRBD2 (6 bases). The CDR3 contains 13 residues. V was clipped by 1 base and J by 8 bases, with 9 bases between them. Germline CDR1 and CDR2: SEHNR and FQNEAQ (reference sequence). The CDR3 here is CASSLDTSYEQFF. The CDR3 nucleotides are TGTGCCAGCAGCTTAGATACTAGCTATGAGCAGTTCTTC.

The J gene is TRBJ1-5, the V gene TRBV6-1; no clear D gene. The germline CDR1 and CDR2 sequences are MNHNS and SASEGT. The CDR3 covers 13 residues. Trimming removed 3 bases from V and 6 bases from J, with 9 bases in between. CDR3: CASSEVRAQPQHF. The CDR3 DNA is TGTGCCAGCAGTGAGGTCCGGGCTCAGCCCCAGCATTTT.

V gene TRBV6-5 combines with J gene TRBJ1-1; TRBD1 might be the D (6 bases). The CDR3 length is 12 residues. Trimming pared 8 bases from V and 11 bases from J, leaving 18 bases between. Germline V gives CDR1 MNHEY, CDR2 SVGAGI. In nucleotides, the CDR3 is TGTGCCAGCTTAACACCGGGGGCCGAGGCTTTCTTT. It translates to CASLTPGAEAFF.